These 29 T cell receptor beta chains share one sample of origin, sequenced in a study of T cells expressing NK-cell markers. TCRdb reanalyzed the 5' RACE reads, giving one entry per CDR3 protein sequence and no DNA. Its listing shows 300,000 to 500,000 distinct CDR3 sequences. The specimen sequenced was blood T cells: a sorted CD56 or NKG2C T cell subset, CD4+ or CD8+ T cells, or bulk PBMC T cells (not recorded which). These receptor sequences come from a woman aged 45 to 65 in good health.

V is TRBV11-3 and J is TRBJ2-7; TCRdb's D call, TRBD1, is unchecked because there is no DNA. The CDR3 is 15 residues long. Germline assignment: CDR1 SGHNT and CDR2 YENEEA. CDR3 residues: CASSLDGTVSYEQYF.

The V gene is TRBV14, the J gene TRBJ2-1. Germline V gives CDR1 SGHDN, CDR2 FVKESK. This CDR3 contains 13 residues. CDR3 loop: CASSQYSWDEQFF.

V usage is TRBV15 and J usage is TRBJ2-3. This CDR3 region has 15 residues. CDR1 and CDR2 from the germline V gene are LNHNV and YYDKDF (reference sequence). This CDR3 reads CATSRVDVSRDTQYF.

This rearrangement joins TRBV27 to TRBJ2-2; TCRdb names TRBD1, which stays unverified in the absence of DNA. The CDR3 has 12 residues. The germline V gene has CDR1 MNHEY and CDR2 SMNVEV (reference sequence). The CDR3 reads CAVRGHTGELFF.

This sequence joins TRBV19 and TRBJ2-2; TCRdb gives TRBD1 as the D gene, but with no DNA this cannot be confirmed. Germline CDR1 and CDR2: LNHDA and SQIVND (reference sequence). This CDR3 is 14 amino acids long. The chain's CDR3 is CATRGQPNTGELFF.

The chain joins TRBV7-2 to TRBJ2-5. Per germline, CDR1 SGHTA and CDR2 FQGNSA. The length of the CDR3 is 14 residues. CDR3 region: CASSFGRGGETQYF.

The V gene is TRBV29-1, the J gene TRBJ2-7. Germline CDR1 and CDR2: SQVTM and ANQGSEA. CDR3 size: 13 residues. Here the CDR3 reads CSVGTSATYEQYF.

The chain joins TRBV12-3 or TRBV12-4 to TRBJ2-1; TCRdb lists TRBD2, though no DNA is available to test this call. CDR3 length: 11 residues. The CDR3 region is CATGTSYEQFF.

The gene calls are TRBV20-1 and TRBJ2-1. The CDR3 sequence is 15 residues long. Germline V gene sequence: CDR1 DFQATT, CDR2 SNEGSKA (reference sequence). CDR3 region: CSARDVGESYNEQFF.

The chain combines TRBV5-6 with TRBJ2-3. CDR1 is SGHDT, CDR2 YYEEEE, per germline. The CDR3 length is 15 residues. CDR3 protein: CASSSAEPGTDTQYF. Filled out from reference TRBV5-6 and TRBJ2-3, the complete variable domain reads DAGVTQSPTHLIKTRGQQVTLRCSPKSGHDTVSWYQQALGQGPQFIFQYYEEEERQRGNFPDRFSGHQFPNYSSELNVNALLLGDSALYLCASSSAEPGTDTQYFGPGTRLTVL.

This CDR3 reads CASNPLGVAGVAEQFF. This chain links TRBV6-1 with TRBJ2-1; TCRdb designates TRBD2, a call that cannot be tested without DNA. The CDR3 extends over 16 amino acids. Germline assignment: CDR1 MNHNS and CDR2 SASEGT.

This chain joins TRBV28 and TRBJ2-7. This CDR3 comprises 13 residues. CDR1 is MDHEN, CDR2 SYDVKM, per germline. The chain's CDR3 is CASSLSISYEQYF.

This chain links TRBV28 with TRBJ1-1; TCRdb proposes TRBD1, but this gene call is untestable without DNA. Germline assignment: CDR1 MDHEN and CDR2 SYDVKM. CDR3 length equals 15 residues. CDR3 residues: CASSYSPGDSTEAFF.

The chain carries TRBV7-9 and TRBJ2-2. CDR1 and CDR2 (germline): SEHNR, FQNEAQ (reference sequence). The CDR3 has 13 amino acids. This CDR3 reads CASSERVTGELFF.

J is TRBJ2-3 and V is TRBV5-5; TCRdb gives TRBD2 as the D gene, but with no DNA this cannot be confirmed. Germline CDR1 reads SGHKS; CDR2 reads YYEKEE (reference sequence). This CDR3 has 15 amino acids. The CDR3 protein is CASSFLAGLTDTQYF.

The CDR3 spells CASSLLGGDQTGELFF. This chain connects TRBV4-1 to TRBJ2-2; TCRdb's D gene call, TRBD1, goes unchecked for lack of DNA. There are 16 residues in the CDR3. Germline assignment: CDR1 MGHRA and CDR2 YSYEKL.

The genes are TRBV11-3 and TRBJ2-5; TCRdb selects TRBD1, and the lack of DNA leaves this call unchecked. Germline CDR1 and CDR2: SGHNT and YENEEA. The CDR3 runs to 13 residues. The CDR3: CASSVQGEETQYF.

The rearrangement uses TRBV7-8 and TRBJ2-7. The CDR3 runs to 12 residues. Germline assignment: CDR1 SGHVS and CDR2 FQNEAQ. CDR3 loop: CASSINLYEQYF.

This chain uses TRBV5-1 with TRBJ1-2; TCRdb calls TRBD1, which cannot be checked without DNA. This CDR3 comprises 14 residues. In germline, CDR1 is SGHRS, CDR2 YFSETQ. CDR3 loop: CASSDRDTGDGYTF.

The chain links TRBV4-2 to TRBJ1-4. Germline V CDR1 and CDR2: LGHNA, YNFKEQ. This CDR3 has 15 amino acids. CDR3 sequence: CASSQKDATNEKLFF.

The V and J genes are TRBV29-1 and TRBJ2-7; absent DNA, TCRdb's TRBD1 call cannot be checked. The CDR3 contains 13 residues. Germline-derived CDR1 and CDR2 are SQVTM and ANQGSEA. The chain's CDR3 is CSVEGEWNDEQYF.

This chain uses TRBV7-6 with TRBJ2-3; TCRdb outputs TRBD1, but without DNA this stays unchecked. Looked up from germline, CDR1 is SGHVS and CDR2 is FNYEAQ. This CDR3 is 17 amino acids long. The CDR3 region is CASSSFRGQGKADTQYF.

The V gene is TRBV29-1, the J gene TRBJ2-3; with no DNA, the TCRdb D assignment of TRBD1 cannot be verified. The CDR3 extends over 12 amino acids. CDR1 SQVTM and CDR2 ANQGSEA come from the germline V gene. CDR3 protein: CSEGQLTDTQYF.

The chain has TRBV5-8 and TRBJ1-1. This CDR3 is built from 13 residues. Germline CDR1 reads SGHTS; CDR2 reads YDEGEE. The CDR3 here is CASSLAVSTEAFF. Filled out from reference TRBV5-8 and TRBJ1-1, the complete variable domain reads EAGVTQSPTHLIKTRGQQATLRCSPISGHTSVYWYQQALGLGLQFLLWYDEGEERNRGNFPPRFSGRQFPNYSSELNVNALELEDSALYLCASSLAVSTEAFFGQGTRLTVV.

This chain links TRBV18 with TRBJ2-1; the D gene TCRdb calls, TRBD1, cannot be checked with no DNA. This CDR3 has 12 residues. The germline V gene encodes CDR1 KGHSH and CDR2 LQKENI. CDR3 region: CASSVQANEQFF.

The chain couples TRBV11-2 to TRBJ1-1. CDR3 length: 13 residues. CDR1 and CDR2 from the germline V gene are SGHAT and FQNNGV. The CDR3 protein is CASSFAENTEAFF.

The rearrangement links TRBV27 to TRBJ2-7; TCRdb calls TRBD2, which cannot be checked without DNA. The CDR3 is made up of 15 amino acids. Germline CDR1 MNHEY, CDR2 SMNVEV (reference sequence). CDR3 protein: CASSRIGTSGIEQYF.

The rearrangement links TRBV5-6 to TRBJ2-7; absent DNA, TCRdb's TRBD1 call cannot be checked. This CDR3 region has 16 residues. Per germline, CDR1 SGHDT and CDR2 YYEEEE. CDR3 protein: CASSSTQGFLSYEQYF.

The chain combines TRBV5-1 with TRBJ2-5; TCRdb designates TRBD2, a call that cannot be tested without DNA. The CDR3 has 14 residues. CDR1 is SGHRS, CDR2 YFSETQ, per germline. The chain's CDR3 is CASSYGSGIETQYF.